The 24 T cell receptor beta chains below were found in one sample sequenced in a study of vaccination effects on CD4 cells after COVID-19. Before any sequencing was done, the ViraFEST assay used viral peptide pools to expand antigen-specific CD4+ T cells. When around nine days of culture had elapsed, CD4+ T cells were isolated. The person acquired a PCR-confirmed SARS-CoV-2 infection between March and December 2020. The antigens for these receptors are not known. Repertoires were generated with immunoSEQ multiplex PCR, while TCRdb's copy carries only in-frame clones and drops some. The profile covers 17,000 or so clones, with around 76% appearing a single time and 16% taken by the ten largest. Sequenced material: CD4+ T cells from PBMCs cultured with SARS-CoV-2 spike peptides, taken before COVID-19 vaccination. These receptor sequences come from a human donor who had a prior SARS-CoV-2 infection.

The rearrangement uses TRBV7-3 and TRBJ2-1; D remains ambiguous. Between the trimmed V and J ends, which lost 2 bases and 0 bases, there was a span of 8 bases. CDR3 length equals 15 residues. The V gene's germline CDR1 is SGHTA and CDR2 FQGTGA. The CDR3, as DNA: TGTGCCAGCAGCTTATCGGTCAGCTCCTACAATGAGCAGTTCTTC. Translated: CASSLSVSSYNEQFF.

This rearrangement joins TRBV11-3 to TRBJ1-1, with D perhaps TRBD1 (5 bases). Trimming removed 2 bases from V and 7 bases from J, with 14 bases in between. The CDR3 loop spans 14 amino acids. Germline CDR1 reads SGHNT; CDR2 reads YENEEA. CDR3: CASSLTGWSDEAFF. CDR3 bases: TGTGCCAGCAGCTTAACAGGATGGTCTGATGAAGCTTTCTTT.

The chain has TRBV5-6 and TRBJ1-6; tentatively, D is TRBD1 (5 bases). V gave up 4 bases and J gave up 3 bases, with 17 bases separating them. The CDR3 is 17 residues long. Germline V gene lookup returns CDR1 SGHDT and CDR2 YYEEEE. CDR3 DNA: TGTGCCAGCAGCAATGGAGGGGCGGAAGACTATAATTCACCCCTCCACTTT. This encodes CASSNGGAEDYNSPLHF.

This chain uses TRBV2 with TRBJ2-7; D ambiguous. V gave up 4 bases and J gave up 3 bases, with 4 bases separating them. The CDR3 sequence is 11 residues long. Germline CDR1 SNHLY, CDR2 FYNNEI. Written as DNA, the CDR3 is TGTGCCAGCAGTGTAAGCTACGAGCAGTACTTC. This translates into CASSVSYEQYF.

The V gene is TRBV9, the J gene TRBJ2-1; 9 positions agree with TRBD2. The germline gives CDR1 SGDLS, CDR2 YYNGEE. After removal of 3 bases from V and 7 bases from J, the junction contained 8 bases not matched to a gene. This CDR3 comprises 15 residues. In DNA, the CDR3 is TGTGCCAGCAGCGCGCGCGGGGGGGCCGGGAATGAGCAGTTCTTC. Amino acids: CASSARGGAGNEQFF.

V is TRBV6-1 and J is TRBJ2-1; D tentatively fits TRBD1 or TRBD2 (5 bases each). Germline-derived CDR1 and CDR2 are MNHNS and SASEGT. The CDR3 contains 15 residues. V shed 2 bases and J shed 2 bases, with 10 bases lying between them. The CDR3 bases are TGTGCCAGCAGTGAACGGGGCGGCGCCTACAATGAGCAGTTCTTC. As protein: CASSERGGAYNEQFF.

The J gene is TRBJ2-1, the V gene TRBV10-3; TRBD2 aligns across 8 bases. The trim removed 10 bases at V and 0 bases at J, leaving 5 bases unmatched. The germline V gene encodes CDR1 ENHRY and CDR2 SYGVKD. CDR3 length equals 14 residues. CDR3 region: CATIAGTSYNEQFF. In DNA form, the CDR3 reads TGTGCCACCATAGCGGGAACCTCCTACAATGAGCAGTTCTTC.

Only a few counts were recorded for this clone. This chain connects TRBV4-2 to TRBJ1-5, with D possibly TRBD1 on 5 matching bases. With 0 bases removed from V and 1 base from J, the gap between germline ends came to 10 bases. CDR1 LGHNA and CDR2 YNFKEQ come from the germline V gene. The CDR3 sequence is 16 residues long. The CDR3 DNA reads as TGTGCCAGCAGCCAAGACTGGGGGAAAAGCAATCAGCCCCAGCATTTT. Translation gives CASSQDWGKSNQPQHF.

V gene TRBV7-2 combines with J gene TRBJ1-1; D may be TRBD1 (5 bases). CDR1 SGHTA and CDR2 FQGNSA come from the germline V gene. Between the trimmed V and J ends, which lost 0 bases and 1 base, there was a span of 9 bases. The CDR3 is made up of 15 amino acids. CDR3 in amino acids: CASSLAGAWNTEAFF. The CDR3 nucleotides are TGTGCCAGCAGCTTAGCAGGGGCTTGGAACACTGAAGCTTTCTTT.

This chain uses TRBV2 with TRBJ2-1, with D tentatively TRBD1 (5 bases). This CDR3 is 13 amino acids long. CDR1 and CDR2 (germline): SNHLY, FYNNEI. DNA of the CDR3: TGTGCGGCTGCAGGGTCCCCTAACAATGAGCAGTTCTTC. Residues: CAAAGSPNNEQFF.

This rearrangement joins TRBV6-1 to TRBJ1-2; 9 bases map to TRBD1. V dropped 1 base and J dropped 5; count of bases not matched to a gene: 2. Germline values: CDR1 MNHNS, CDR2 SASEGT. The CDR3 covers 14 residues. The CDR3 protein is CASSEGTGVYGYTF. The CDR3 DNA follows: TGTGCCAGCAGTGAAGGGACAGGGGTTTATGGCTACACCTTC.

The J gene is TRBJ1-2, the V gene TRBV5-5, with TRBD1 identical over 9 bases. J was trimmed by 8 bases and V by 2 bases; bases with no gene match: 4. CDR1 and CDR2 from the germline V gene are SGHKS and YYEKEE (reference sequence). The CDR3 is 13 residues long. This CDR3 is CASSLDRGFGYTF. The CDR3 region has the DNA TGTGCCAGCAGCTTAGACAGGGGGTTCGGCTACACCTTC.

DNA of the CDR3: TGTGCCAGCGCCGTTTCAAGCGGTTCCTACAATGAGCAGTTCTTC. It is translated as CASAVSSGSYNEQFF. The chain employs TRBV9 and TRBJ2-1, with a weak D call TRBD2 (5 bases). V was pared by 7 bases and J by 1 base, with 15 bases between. CDR3 length: 15 residues. The germline CDR1 and CDR2 sequences are SGDLS and YYNGEE.

The gene calls are TRBV20-1 and TRBJ2-5; D not certain. Germline assignment: CDR1 DFQATT and CDR2 SNEGSKA (reference sequence). This CDR3 contains 10 residues. Trimming took off 3 bases at V and 4 bases at J, with 3 bases between the two ends. The CDR3 region has the DNA TGCAGTGCTAGGGCAGAGACCCAGTACTTC. As protein: CSARAETQYF.

The chain combines TRBV7-2 with TRBJ1-1; the D is unclear. The length of the CDR3 is 18 residues. Germline V gives CDR1 SGHTA, CDR2 FQGNSA. With 2 bases removed from V and 3 bases from J, the gap between germline ends came to 22 bases. In DNA, the CDR3 is TGTGCCAGCAGCTTATCTGTCTTCGAGGAGGGCTACTACACTGAAGCTTTCTTT. As protein: CASSLSVFEEGYYTEAFF. The full variable domain, rest sourced from reference TRBV7-2 and TRBJ1-1, is GAGVSQSPSNKVTEKGKDVELRCDPISGHTALYWYRQSLGQGLEFLIYFQGNSAPDKSGLPSDRFSAERTGGSVSTLTIQRTQQEDSAVYLCASSLSVFEEGYYTEAFFGQGTRLTVV.

This chain joins TRBV7-3 and TRBJ2-2; the D gene is possibly TRBD2 (6 bases). CDR3 length equals 13 residues. V lost 4 bases, J lost 12 bases, and 15 bases lay in between. Per germline, CDR1 SGHTA and CDR2 FQGTGA. The DNA of the CDR3 is TGTGCCAGCAGCTCAGGGACTCCCCCGAAGCTGTTTTTT. It encodes CASSSGTPPKLFF.

The CDR3 bases are TGTGCCAGCAGCCAAAGCGGACTAGCGGGGATAGATACGCAGTATTTT. Translation: CASSQSGLAGIDTQYF. V gene TRBV4-2 combines with J gene TRBJ2-3; TRBD2 agrees at 12 bases. Germline CDR1 LGHNA, CDR2 YNFKEQ. V dropped 2 bases and J dropped 5; count of bases not matched to a gene: 5. CDR3 size: 16 residues.

The chain couples TRBV18 to TRBJ2-2, with a weak D call TRBD2 (5 bases). The V end lost 2 bases, the J end lost 1 base, and 11 bases lay between the germline ends. Per germline, CDR1 KGHSH and CDR2 LQKENI. This CDR3 has 16 amino acids. CDR3 in amino acids: CASSPVLVGNTGELFF. CDR3 bases: TGTGCCAGCTCACCAGTACTAGTGGGGAACACCGGGGAGCTGTTTTTT.

The rearrangement joins TRBV29-1 to TRBJ2-3, with 11 bases lining up with TRBD1. Germline-derived CDR1 and CDR2 are SQVTM and ANQGSEA. V dropped 7 bases and J dropped 5; count of bases not matched to a gene: 5. The CDR3 is 13 amino acids. The CDR3 reads CSAGQGAEDTQYF. The CDR3 nucleotides read TGCAGCGCCGGACAGGGGGCGGAAGATACGCAGTATTTT.

This clone has a handful of counts. The rearrangement uses TRBV30 and TRBJ1-1, with 7 positions matching TRBD1. After removal of 5 bases from V and 5 bases from J, the junction contained 14 bases not matched to a gene. CDR1 and CDR2 (germline): GTSNPN, SVGIG (reference sequence). CDR3 length: 15 residues. The DNA of the CDR3 is TGTGCCTGGTTCCTCCCCGAAGGGGGCTTTACTGAAGCTTTCTTT. Translation gives CAWFLPEGGFTEAFF. Drawing the rest from reference TRBV30 and TRBJ1-1, the complete variable domain is SQTIHQWPATLVQPVGSPLSLECTVEGTSNPNLYWYRQAAGRGLQLLFYSVGIGQISSEVPQNLSASRPQDRQFILSSKKLLLSDSGFYLCAWFLPEGGFTEAFFGQGTRLTVV.

The chain recombines TRBV7-3 with TRBJ1-2, with D uncertain. Germline V lookup: CDR1 SGHTA, CDR2 FQGTGA. Trimming took 2 bases from V and 6 from J, leaving 10 bases between them. This CDR3 is 13 amino acids long. Here the CDR3 DNA reads TGTGCCAGCAGCTTAGACTTTGGCGATGGCTACACCTTC. Protein: CASSLDFGDGYTF. Together with reference TRBV7-3 and TRBJ1-2, the CDR3 gives the full variable domain: GAGVSQTPSNKVTEKGKYVELRCDPISGHTALYWYRQSLGQGPEFLIYFQGTGAADDSGLPNDRFFAVRPEGSVSTLKIQRTERGDSAVYLCASSLDFGDGYTFGSGTRLTVV.

The chain uses TRBV7-6 and TRBJ2-5; 13 nucleotides agree with TRBD2. Germline CDR1 and CDR2: SGHVS and FNYEAQ. V trimming: 5 bases; J trimming: 1 base; junction bases outside the gene matches: 4. CDR3 length: 16 residues. CDR3 protein: CASSPGLAGAQETQYF. DNA of the CDR3: TGTGCCAGCAGCCCTGGACTAGCGGGGGCCCAAGAGACCCAGTACTTC.

The genes are TRBV11-3 and TRBJ2-4; the D gene is possibly TRBD2 (5 bases). CDR1 and CDR2 (germline): SGHNT, YENEEA. V was shortened by 4 bases and J by 1 base, with 8 bases between the two germline ends. The CDR3 spans 14 residues. The CDR3 region has the DNA TGTGCCAGCAGCTCAGTAGCGGCCAAAAACATTCAGTACTTC. This gives the protein CASSSVAAKNIQYF.

This chain links TRBV9 with TRBJ2-2; unclear D gene. There are 17 residues in the CDR3. CDR1 is SGDLS and CDR2 is YYNGEE in the germline V gene. V dropped 0 bases and J dropped 4 bases, with 16 bases sitting between them. The CDR3 spells CASSVAPAGGSTGELFF. In nucleotides, the CDR3 is TGTGCCAGCAGCGTAGCTCCGGCAGGTGGAAGCACCGGGGAGCTGTTTTTT. Variable domain in full (rest from reference TRBV9 and TRBJ2-2): DSGVTQTPKHLITATGQRVTLRCSPRSGDLSVYWYQQSLDQGLQFLIQYYNGEERAKGNILERFSAQQFPDLHSELNLSSLELGDSALYFCASSVAPAGGSTGELFFGEGSRLTVL.